Below, 14 T cell receptor beta chains from the same sample are listed, as sequenced in a study of blood T cell repertoires in COVID-19. Generated by immunoSEQ multiplex PCR, the TCRdb table keeps only in-frame clones and is missing some. Of under 150,000 clones listed, 85% to 90% are singletons. Source material: peripheral blood. The receptor set was obtained from a woman aged 50 to 65 with acute or convalescent COVID-19.

Only a few counts were recorded for this clone. The chain combines TRBV27 with TRBJ2-1; D gene ambiguous. The germline V gene has CDR1 MNHEY and CDR2 SMNVEV (reference sequence). The CDR3 is 14 residues long. Trimming pared 3 bases from V and 0 bases from J, leaving 6 bases between. The DNA for the CDR3 is TGTGCCAGCAGTTTCTCCAGCTCCTACAATGAGCAGTTCTTC. Amino acid sequence: CASSFSSSYNEQFF.

V and J are TRBV19 and TRBJ1-4, with a weak D call TRBD1 (5 bases). Per the germline V gene, CDR1 is LNHDA and CDR2 is SQIVND (reference sequence). The CDR3 contains 14 residues. Trimming left V 5 bases short and J 7 bases short, with 14 bases between. The CDR3 region is CASSERGTSEKLFF. The DNA for the CDR3 is TGTGCCAGTAGTGAGCGCGGGACTTCTGAAAAACTGTTTTTT.

The chain is built from TRBV3-1 (or the pseudogene TRBV3-2) and TRBJ2-2; 8 nucleotides align to TRBD1. Unmatched junction bases numbered 6, after V lost 4 bases and J lost 5 bases. This CDR3 is 15 amino acids long. Germline-derived CDR1 and CDR2 are LGHDT and YNNKEL (reference sequence). The CDR3: CASSPRDRTTGELFF. Written as DNA, the CDR3 is TGTGCCAGCAGCCCCAGGGACAGGACTACCGGGGAGCTGTTTTTT.

The V call is TRBV10-3, the J call TRBJ1-4; D perhaps matches TRBD1 (5 bases). V was trimmed by 5 bases and J by 10 bases, leaving 17 bases between them. This CDR3 has 14 amino acids. CDR1 is ENHRY, CDR2 SYGVKD, per germline. CDR3 nucleotides: TGTGCCATCAGTAGAGACAGCCTGGGTGGAAAACTGTTTTTT. Translation: CAISRDSLGGKLFF.

V usage is TRBV7-8 and J usage is TRBJ2-2; D is possibly TRBD1 (5 bases). V gave up 1 base and J gave up 7 bases, with 13 bases separating them. CDR3 length equals 15 residues. Germline V lookup: CDR1 SGHVS, CDR2 FQNEAQ. The CDR3 region has the DNA TGTGCCAGCAGCTTAGTGGGGCAGTCGAGCGGGGAGCTGTTTTTT. The encoded protein is CASSLVGQSSGELFF.

The chain employs TRBV13 and TRBJ1-1; TRBD1 might be the D (5 bases). Deletions cut 0 bases from V and 3 bases from J, with 14 bases between. This CDR3 has 16 residues. CDR1 is PRHDT, CDR2 FYEKMQ, per germline (reference sequence). CDR3 region: CASSLGWGEVDTEAFF. The CDR3 coding sequence is TGTGCCAGCAGCTTAGGTTGGGGGGAAGTGGACACTGAAGCTTTCTTT. The full variable domain, completed using reference TRBV13 and TRBJ1-1, is AAGVIQSPRHLIKEKRETATLKCYPIPRHDTVYWYQQGPGQDPQFLISFYEKMQSDKGSIPDRFSAQQFSDYHSELNMSSLELGDSALYFCASSLGWGEVDTEAFFGQGTRLTVV.

The chain recombines TRBV5-1 with TRBJ2-2; 7 bases line up with TRBD1. The germline CDR1 and CDR2 sequences are SGHRS and YFSETQ. V trimming: 4 bases; J trimming: 4 bases; junction bases outside the gene matches: 7. The CDR3 contains 15 residues. This CDR3 reads CASSVTGMGTGELFF. DNA of the CDR3: TGCGCCAGCAGCGTGACAGGGATGGGCACCGGGGAGCTGTTTTTT. The complete variable domain, with remaining parts taken from reference TRBV5-1 and TRBJ2-2, reads KAGVTQTPRYLIKTRGQQVTLSCSPISGHRSVSWYQQTPGQGLQFLFEYFSETQRNKGNFPGRFSGRQFSNSRSEMNVSTLELGDSALYLCASSVTGMGTGELFFGEGSRLTVL.

This clone occurred a few times. This chain uses TRBV5-5 with TRBJ1-4; perhaps TRBD1 as D (6 bases). The V gene's germline CDR1 is SGHKS and CDR2 YYEKEE (reference sequence). CDR3 length: 13 residues. Trimming shortened V by 5 bases and J by 7 bases, and 12 bases separated the two germline ends. Here the CDR3 reads CASSYGQFEKLFF. The CDR3 DNA sequence: TGTGCCAGCAGTTACGGACAGTTTGAAAAACTGTTTTTT.

The chain has TRBV7-8 and TRBJ2-1; 7 bases map to TRBD2. The CDR3 is made up of 16 amino acids. Germline-derived CDR1 and CDR2 are SGHVS and FQNEAQ. V gave up 2 bases and J gave up 0 bases; unmatched junction bases: 4. The chain's CDR3 is CASSLNGGSSYNEQFF. The DNA for the CDR3 is TGTGCCAGCAGCTTAAACGGCGGGAGCTCCTACAATGAGCAGTTCTTC. Complete variable domain (other parts from reference TRBV7-8 and TRBJ2-1): GAGVSQSPRYKVAKRGQDVALRCDPISGHVSLFWYQQALGQGPEFLTYFQNEAQLDKSGLPSDRFFAERPEGSVSTLKIQRTQQEDSAVYLCASSLNGGSSYNEQFFGPGTRLTVL.

V is TRBV7-9 and J is TRBJ2-7; 13 nucleotides match TRBD2. Trimming took 7 bases from V and 0 from J; bases not matched to a gene: 9. The germline CDR1 and CDR2 sequences are SEHNR and FQNEAQ (reference sequence). The CDR3 contains 17 residues. CDR3: CASTPGLAGPSSYEQYF. As DNA, the CDR3 is TGTGCCAGCACTCCGGGACTAGCGGGACCGAGCTCCTACGAGCAGTACTTC.

The rearrangement links TRBV7-9 to TRBJ2-1; D call uncertain. Germline CDR1 reads SEHNR; CDR2 reads FQNEAQ (reference sequence). Trimming cost V 5 bases and J 6 bases, with 2 bases left between them. The CDR3 runs to 10 residues. In DNA, the CDR3 is TGTGCCAGCAGCCGCAATGAGCAGTTCTTC. This encodes CASSRNEQFF.

The V call is TRBV6-5, the J call TRBJ1-1; no firm D call. This CDR3 is 15 amino acids long. Trimming pared 5 bases from V and 0 bases from J, leaving 13 bases between. Germline loops: CDR1 MNHEY, CDR2 SVGAGI. The CDR3 nucleotides are TGTGCCAGCAGTCTTGCGACACGGATGAACACTGAAGCTTTCTTT. It specifies CASSLATRMNTEAFF.

The chain links TRBV4-2 to TRBJ1-2; TRBD1 is a possible D gene (5 bases). The CDR3 is 13 amino acids. In germline, CDR1 is LGHNA, CDR2 YNFKEQ. Trimming cost V 4 bases and J 8 bases, with 14 bases left between them. CDR3 sequence: CASSPGGLGGYTF. The DNA for the CDR3 is TGTGCCAGCAGCCCCGGGGGGTTGGGGGGCTACACCTTC.

The V gene is TRBV4-1, the J gene TRBJ2-7, with TRBD2 as a possible D gene (6 bases). V was clipped by 5 bases and J by 0 bases, with 8 bases between them. The CDR3 is made up of 13 amino acids. Germline V gene lookup returns CDR1 MGHRA and CDR2 YSYEKL. The CDR3 spells CASSVGSSYEQYF. For the CDR3, the DNA is TGCGCCAGCAGCGTCGGGAGCTCCTACGAGCAGTACTTC.